The clone carrying this TCR beta chain has more than one count but fewer than ten. Its antigen is not known. Trimming pared 0 bases from V and 1 base from J, leaving 12 bases between. This CDR3 contains 16 residues. Germline-derived CDR1 and CDR2 are SGHTA and FQGNSA. The primer mix had 60 Vbeta and 13 Jbeta primers. Assay: immunoSEQ multiplex PCR; the TCRdb copy retains only in-frame clones and omits some. The sample contains about 130,000 clones, around 80% of which appear only once. The sample comes from a study of cytomegalovirus exposure and HLA in healthy donors. General study points: V- and J-gene trimming in TCR beta was tied to a missense DCLRE1C variant by an analysis performed later.

This cohort consisted of healthy bone marrow donors. V and J are TRBV7-2 and TRBJ2-5; D is uncertain. The specimen sequenced was PBMCs. The receptor was derived from a man in his thirties or forties in good health and CMV-seronegative. The CDR3 loop is CASSLAPGTPQETQYF. DNA of the CDR3: TGTGCCAGCAGCTTAGCCCCAGGAACCCCCCAAGAGACCCAGTACTTC.